Sequencing of this T cell receptor beta chain was carried out in a study of blood T cell repertoires in COVID-19. As for the study in general: Specimens from acute and convalescent COVID-19 originated in the United States, Italy and Spain.

The participants were between roughly 18 and 100 years old and came from 24 US areas. As handled by the study authors: Quantification of nucleated cells was approximated via reference gene primer amplification. TCRdb's table, derived via immunoSEQ multiplex PCR, lists solely in-frame clones and lacks some. V and J calls and clone size are those listed in that table; D and trimming were worked out from the DNA. The sample gives about 220,000 clones, roughly 90% of which show up once; roughly 2.8% is in the top ten. The CDR3 extends over 14 amino acids. With 5 bases removed from V and 7 bases from J, the gap between germline ends came to 15 bases. Germline CDR1 and CDR2: SGHAT and FQNNGV.

The sequence came from a woman in her twenties or thirties who had recovered from COVID-19. This chain links TRBV11-2 with TRBJ2-1; D ambiguous. Source material: PBMCs or T cells enriched from blood (not recorded which). CDR3 in amino acids: CASSPSGSLNEQFF. CDR3 DNA sequence: TGTGCCAGCAGCCCGAGTGGTAGTTTGAATGAGCAGTTCTTC.